This section outlines one T cell receptor (beta chain) sequence together with its context. This clone's antigen is unknown. Per-base quality was not reported, and no clone a single base away is much larger than it. This specimen belongs to a study of human thymus T cells (dated by TCRdb to the early 2020s). About the full investigation: TCR alpha and beta repertoires from fewer than ten infant thymus samples and a few related peripheral blood samples were characterized in the study. The infant donors were 7 to 244 days old, and the cohort included six males and a couple of females. Study-wide findings and limitations: On average, thymus samples gave 650,000 to 1,000,000 unique TCRB clonotypes, whereas blood samples gave 80,000 to 85,000. According to the related research, thymic TCR repertoires were highly overlapping among unrelated individuals. Both the thymic and the peripheral blood repertoires appeared to show biased V and J gene segment usage.

The immunoSEQ multiplex PCR assay was used to amplify the TCRB and TCRAD loci from a standardized quantity of quality-controlled genomic DNA. The amplicons covered the V(D)J region and were long enough to include the CDR3 and to identify the V and J genes. The amplicons were sequenced on an Illumina platform via the commercial immunoSEQ service. The paper's data handling went like this. Primer bias and sequencing errors were corrected as previously described, and TCRAD and TCRB were defined on the basis of the IMGT database. immunoSEQ Analyzer 3.0 and VDJTools were used for repertoire analysis, which covered basic statistics, V/J segment usage, diversity estimates, rarefaction and pairwise overlap. Chao1, ChaoE, Efron-Thisted, Shannon and inverse Simpson indices were used to estimate diversity, which was also estimated on datasets down-sampled to the smallest sample. For repertoire overlap, CDR3 nucleotide sequence, V gene and J gene had to match strictly, and clustering was done by Jaccard-based multidimensional scaling. This immuneACCESS table, as held by TCRdb, lists in-frame sequences with V and J called but not all clones. Of the missing ones, under half trace to an unresolved V gene in checked studies; the others have no known cause. The D gene and trimming were derived from the DNA, and the V and J assignments and clone size from that table. In this sample the table shows roughly 120,000 clones, about 95% of which occur a single time. The ten largest clones represent around 0.022% of the sample.

The CDR3 runs 14 residues from the cysteine to the phenylalanine. Solely the CDR3 DNA is kept, with 42 bases framed from the first base. V lost 6 bases and J lost 4 bases; the stretch between them is 16 bases long. CDR1 SQVTM and CDR2 ANQGSEA are derived from the germline V gene. Thymus tissue was obtained as surgical resects removed during corrective cardiac surgery. The donors were immunologically healthy infants in Finland who had open corrective cardiac surgery for congenital heart defects. After being mechanically released from the tissue, thymocytes were kept at -70 degrees C in pellets of about 9-34 million cells. A QIAsymphony instrument was used to extract genomic DNA from the frozen cell pellets.

The receptor comes from a boy younger than two with a congenital heart defect but otherwise immunologically healthy. The chain was built from TRBV29-1 and TRBJ2-1, with TRBD2 tentatively as D gene (7 bases match). The sample was thymus tissue. The CDR3 region reads CSVERGAAYNEQFF. The DNA sequence is as follows: TGCAGCGTAGAACGGGGGGCGGCTTACAATGAGCAGTTCTTC.